A single sample is the source of the 14 T cell receptor beta chains below, sequenced in a study of OX40 agonist ivuxolimab in advanced cancers. Measured with immunoSEQ multiplex PCR; TCRdb has only the in-frame clones, and not every one. Here the sample spans about 76,000 clones, 70% to 90% being singletons. Material: CD4+ or CD8+ T cells sorted from blood, obtained in a trial of the OX40 agonist ivuxolimab. The receptors derive from an adult with an advanced solid tumor such as melanoma, head and neck, liver or kidney cancer.

The chain links TRBV7-2 to TRBJ1-6, with D possibly TRBD1 on 5 matching bases. V was trimmed by 0 bases and J by 10 bases, leaving 13 bases between them. Looked up from germline, CDR1 is SGHTA and CDR2 is FQGNSA. This CDR3 spans 15 amino acids. Written as DNA, the CDR3 is TGTGCCAGCAGCTTAGCGAGTGGACACGGCTCACCCCTCCACTTT. Translated: CASSLASGHGSPLHF.

The chain employs TRBV4-2 and TRBJ1-4; 7 nucleotides line up with TRBD1. Germline loops: CDR1 LGHNA, CDR2 YNFKEQ. This CDR3 spans 13 amino acids. Losses at the gene ends were 1 base for V and 7 bases for J; bases not matched to a gene: 0. This CDR3 reads CASSQGQGEKLFF. The CDR3 coding sequence is TGTGCCAGCAGCCAAGGACAGGGTGAAAAACTGTTTTTT.

The chain recombines TRBV2 with TRBJ1-5; the D is unclear. The germline CDR1 and CDR2 sequences are SNHLY and FYNNEI. Deletions cut 1 base from V and 3 bases from J, with 13 bases between. The CDR3 spans 16 residues. CDR3 sequence reads: CASSEGGSRNNQPQHF. The CDR3 nucleotides read TGTGCCAGCAGTGAAGGGGGTTCCAGGAACAATCAGCCCCAGCATTTT.

This clone was counted a few times. In DNA form, the CDR3 reads TGTGCCAGCTCACCGGAATCGACAGGGGGGTTAGGATCACCCCTCCACTTT. Its translation: CASSPESTGGLGSPLHF. J is TRBJ1-6 and V is TRBV18, with TRBD1 identical over 9 bases. The CDR3 has 17 amino acids. J was trimmed by 10 bases and V by 3 bases; bases with no gene match: 13. The V gene's germline CDR1 is KGHSH and CDR2 LQKENI. Together with reference TRBV18 and TRBJ1-6, the CDR3 gives the full variable domain: NAGVMQNPRHLVRRRGQEARLRCSPMKGHSHVYWYRQLPEEGLKFMVYLQKENIIDESGMPKERFSAEFPKEGPSILRIQQVVRGDSAAYFCASSPESTGGLGSPLHFGNGTRLTVT.

The chain has TRBV5-4 and TRBJ2-5, with 12 bases that match TRBD1. Germline CDR1 is SGHNT and CDR2 is YYREEE (reference sequence). Trimming at V came to 3 bases and at J to 5 bases, leaving 8 bases not matched to a gene. This CDR3 spans 16 amino acids. CDR3 sequence: CASSWDRGLLGETQYF. The CDR3 DNA sequence: TGTGCCAGCAGCTGGGACAGGGGGCTATTAGGCGAGACCCAGTACTTC. The whole variable domain, filled in from reference TRBV5-4 and TRBJ2-5, reads ETGVTQSPTHLIKTRGQQVTLRCSSQSGHNTVSWYQQALGQGPQFIFQYYREEENGRGNFPPRFSGLQFPNYSSELNVNALELDDSALYLCASSWDRGLLGETQYFGPGTRLLVL.

V is TRBV7-9 and J is TRBJ1-1, with D unclear. Deletions cut 5 bases from V and 0 bases from J, with 7 bases between. Germline CDR1 reads SEHNR; CDR2 reads FQNEAQ (reference sequence). The CDR3 totals 13 residues. CDR3 region: CASSGKMNTEAFF. The CDR3 DNA sequence: TGTGCCAGCAGCGGTAAGATGAACACTGAAGCTTTCTTT. Combining the CDR3 with reference TRBV7-9 and TRBJ1-1 gives the whole variable domain DTGVSQNPRHKITKRGQNVTFRCDPISEHNRLYWYRQTLGQGPEFLTYFQNEAQLEKSRLLSDRFSAERPKGSFSTLEIQRTEQGDSAMYLCASSGKMNTEAFFGQGTRLTVV.

The genes are TRBV19 and TRBJ1-1; 7 bases line up with TRBD1. The CDR3 runs to 14 residues. V dropped 7 bases and J dropped 0; count of bases not matched to a gene: 5. Germline CDR1 is LNHDA and CDR2 is SQIVND (reference sequence). For the CDR3, the DNA is TGTGCCAGTACGACAGGGCAGATGAACACTGAAGCTTTCTTT. Protein sequence: CASTTGQMNTEAFF. Supplemented by reference TRBV19 and TRBJ1-1, the full variable domain reads DGGITQSPKYLFRKEGQNVTLSCEQNLNHDAMYWYRQDPGQGLRLIYYSQIVNDFQKGDIAEGYSVSREKKESFPLTVTSAQKNPTAFYLCASTTGQMNTEAFFGQGTRLTVV.

This chain joins TRBV7-9 and TRBJ2-5; the D gene could be TRBD1 or TRBD2 (6 bases each). Germline lookup yields CDR1 SEHNR and CDR2 FQNEAQ (reference sequence). CDR3 length: 16 amino acids. V was shortened by 4 bases and J by 0 bases, with 15 bases between the two germline ends. The CDR3 DNA is TGTGCCAGCAGCTCGGGGGCGGGGAGTTACCAAGAGACCCAGTACTTC. This gives the protein CASSSGAGSYQETQYF.

The chain carries TRBV6-5 and TRBJ1-2, with D possibly TRBD1 on 6 matching bases. The germline gives CDR1 MNHEY, CDR2 SVGAGI. Between the trimmed V and J ends, which lost 6 bases and 6 bases, there was a span of 14 bases. CDR3 length: 13 amino acids. In DNA, the CDR3 is TGTGCCAGCAGATTAACAGGGAGAGATGGCTACACCTTC. As protein: CASRLTGRDGYTF.

CDR3 loop: CASSFSGIRPGNTIYF. Written as DNA, the CDR3 is TGTGCCAGCAGCTTTTCGGGAATTAGGCCCGGAAACACCATATATTTT. The V and J genes are TRBV7-8 and TRBJ1-3; D is unclear. The germline V and J ends were trimmed by 3 bases and 4 bases, with 16 bases remaining between them. CDR3 length: 16 amino acids. Germline V CDR1 and CDR2: SGHVS, FQNEAQ.

V and J are TRBV9 and TRBJ2-1; 7 bases are a match to TRBD1. Per the germline V gene, CDR1 is SGDLS and CDR2 is YYNGEE. The junction had 7 bases not matched to a gene; V was cut back by 3 bases and J by 4 bases. This CDR3 contains 15 residues. The CDR3 DNA sequence: TGTGCCAGCAGCGACCGGACAGGCGCTTACAATGAGCAGTTCTTC. Translating it yields CASSDRTGAYNEQFF. The full variable domain, completed using reference TRBV9 and TRBJ2-1, is DSGVTQTPKHLITATGQRVTLRCSPRSGDLSVYWYQQSLDQGLQFLIQYYNGEERAKGNILERFSAQQFPDLHSELNLSSLELGDSALYFCASSDRTGAYNEQFFGPGTRLTVL.

The chain recombines TRBV27 with TRBJ1-2; no definite D call. The germline CDR1 and CDR2 sequences are MNHEY and SMNVEV (reference sequence). This CDR3 contains 14 residues. V lost 5 bases and J lost 0, with 10 bases in between. CDR3 amino acids: CASSPQATNYGYTF. The CDR3 bases are TGTGCCAGCAGTCCCCAGGCAACTAACTATGGCTACACCTTC.

This sequence joins TRBV18 and TRBJ2-3, with D unresolved. This CDR3 is 14 amino acids long. Germline values: CDR1 KGHSH, CDR2 LQKENI. V was cut by 3 bases and J by 4 bases, with 11 bases left in between. The CDR3 loop is CASSPSRAADTQYF. The CDR3 DNA sequence: TGTGCCAGCTCACCGTCCCGGGCAGCAGATACGCAGTATTTT.

This clone was detected only once. J is TRBJ2-3 and V is TRBV7-2; no definite D call. Germline V gives CDR1 SGHTA, CDR2 FQGNSA. The CDR3 totals 15 residues. Trimming took off 1 base at V and 3 bases at J, with 11 bases between the two ends. CDR3 DNA: TGTGCCAGCAGCTTAGGTGGCCTTGGAACAGATACGCAGTATTTT. It specifies CASSLGGLGTDTQYF.